The 19 T cell receptor beta chains reported below all come from one sample, sequenced in a study of CD8 T cells in ankylosing spondylitis. The antigens for these receptors are not known. General study findings and limits: One TCR beta motif, made up of seven to nine highly homologous variants, appeared characteristic of ankylosing spondylitis blood.

A single record per CDR3 protein comes from TCRdb applying MiXCR to the 5' RACE reads. The table includes over 700,000 distinct CDR3 sequences, around 19% detected once. Sequencing was carried out using blood, either unsorted or a sorted T cell fraction (not recorded which). Receptor source: a male donor with ankylosing spondylitis.

This chain connects TRBV12-3 or TRBV12-4 to TRBJ2-7; 7 bases match TRBD1. V shed 2 bases, J shed 3 bases, and the junction held 4 bases outside the gene matches. This CDR3 region has 14 residues. The DNA for the CDR3 is TGTGCCAGCAGTTTATTGGGACAGCTCTACGAGCAGTACTTC. Protein product: CASSLLGQLYEQYF.

CDR3 protein: CASSYFAAGNTIYF. Written as DNA, the CDR3 is TGTGCCAGCAGTTATTTTGCGGCTGGAAACACCATATATTTT. The chain uses TRBV6-2 or TRBV6-3 and TRBJ1-3, with unresolved D. CDR3 size: 14 residues. Germline V gives CDR1 MNHEY, CDR2 SVGEGT. V gave up 3 bases and J gave up 2 bases, with 8 bases separating them.

The chain carries TRBV20-1 and TRBJ2-7, with 8 bases that match TRBD1. V lost 3 bases to trimming and J lost 4 bases; unmatched junction nucleotides: 11. CDR1 DFQATT and CDR2 SNEGSKA come from the germline V gene (reference sequence). There are 15 residues in the CDR3. The DNA for the CDR3 is TGCAGTGCTAGGAGCACCGACAGGGGTTCGTACGAGCAGTACTTC. This translates into CSARSTDRGSYEQYF.

This clonotype was seen at least ten times. The J gene is TRBJ2-5, the V gene TRBV4-3; 14 bases map to TRBD2. The J segment lost 5 bases and the V segment lost 4 bases, leaving 6 bases of the junction unmatched. Germline V lookup: CDR1 LGHNA, CDR2 YSLEER. The CDR3 extends over 16 amino acids. The CDR3 DNA follows: TGCGCCAGCAGCCGGGGACTAGCGGGAGTAGGGGAGACCCAGTACTTC. It translates to CASSRGLAGVGETQYF.

This clonotype was seen only a few times. The CDR3 is CASSYSTPEYYEQYF. CDR3 coding DNA: TGTGCCAGCAGTTACTCGACACCCGAATACTACGAGCAGTACTTC. The gene calls are TRBV6-2 or TRBV6-3 and TRBJ2-7; D remains ambiguous. CDR1 and CDR2 (germline): MNHEY, SVGEGT. V was pared by 0 bases and J by 3 bases, with 12 bases between. CDR3 length: 15 residues.

This chain connects TRBV4-3 to TRBJ2-1; TRBD1 matches 7 bases. The CDR3 contains 14 residues. V shed 3 bases and J 8 bases; nucleotides not matched to a gene: 7. The germline gives CDR1 LGHNA, CDR2 YSLEER. The CDR3: CASSHKTGSDEQFF. In nucleotides, the CDR3 is TGCGCCAGCAGCCACAAGACAGGGTCCGATGAGCAGTTCTTC.

This clonotype was seen only a few times. This chain links TRBV29-1 with TRBJ1-1; the match to TRBD1 covers 7 bases. V lost 8 bases, J lost 0 bases, and 6 bases stayed unmatched. Germline V gene sequence: CDR1 SQVTM, CDR2 ANQGSEA. The CDR3 length is 13 residues. CDR3 in DNA: TGCAGCACAAAACAGGGGTTGAACACTGAAGCTTTCTTT. This sequence encodes CSTKQGLNTEAFF.

This clonotype was observed a few times. The chain uses TRBV5-1 and TRBJ2-1, with 7 bases that match TRBD2. Losses at the gene ends were 6 bases for V and 5 bases for J; bases not matched to a gene: 11. This CDR3 region has 15 residues. The V gene's germline CDR1 is SGHRS and CDR2 YFSETQ. In DNA, the CDR3 is TGCGCCAGCACCACCGCGGGGGTCGAGAACAATGAGCAGTTCTTC. It encodes CASTTAGVENNEQFF.

The genes are TRBV18 and TRBJ2-1; 8 bases are a match to TRBD1. The CDR3 spans 13 residues. J was trimmed by 6 bases and V by 6 bases; bases with no gene match: 4. Germline values: CDR1 KGHSH, CDR2 LQKENI. The CDR3 DNA sequence: TGTGCCAGCTCGCGGGACAGGAGCAATGAGCAGTTCTTC. This translates into CASSRDRSNEQFF.

The genes are TRBV27 and TRBJ2-7; D is tentatively TRBD1 or TRBD2 (5 bases each). V lost 5 bases, J lost 3 bases, and 11 bases lay in between. CDR1 is MNHEY and CDR2 is SMNVEV in the germline V gene (reference sequence). This CDR3 spans 13 amino acids. CDR3 sequence: CASSRRGVYEQYF. CDR3 DNA sequence: TGTGCCAGCAGTCGGCGAGGGGTCTACGAGCAGTACTTC.

Written as DNA, the CDR3 is TGCAGCGTTTTGCCGGGTTCCTATGGCTACACCTTC. It yields the protein CSVLPGSYGYTF. The chain combines TRBV29-1 with TRBJ1-2; no reliable D call. Trimming removed 5 bases at V and 4 bases at J, with 11 bases between. Germline V lookup: CDR1 SQVTM, CDR2 ANQGSEA. This CDR3 is built from 12 residues.

This clonotype was seen ten or more times. The chain links TRBV27 to TRBJ2-1, with D maybe TRBD1 (5 bases). Germline assignment: CDR1 MNHEY and CDR2 SMNVEV (reference sequence). V shed 4 bases and J shed 2 bases, with 12 bases lying between them. This CDR3 region has 15 residues. CDR3 sequence: CASSSTDPTYNEQFF. CDR3 bases: TGTGCCAGCAGTTCGACAGACCCTACCTACAATGAGCAGTTCTTC.

The sample holds a few counts of this clonotype. The chain carries TRBV10-3 and TRBJ2-7; 8 nucleotides align to TRBD2. V shed 10 bases and J 3 bases; nucleotides not matched to a gene: 5. The CDR3 length is 12 residues. Germline CDR1 ENHRY, CDR2 SYGVKD. DNA of the CDR3: TGTGCCACCCGGGGGGGGTTCTACGAGCAGTACTTC. Translated, it gives CATRGGFYEQYF.

The V and J genes are TRBV29-1 and TRBJ2-5; TRBD2 agrees at 12 bases. The CDR3 loop spans 14 amino acids. With V trimmed by 5 bases and J by 5 bases, 6 bases remained unmatched. Per germline, CDR1 SQVTM and CDR2 ANQGSEA. The CDR3 region has the DNA TGCAGCGTTCGCCCGACTAGCGGGGGCGAGACCCAGTACTTC. Its translation is CSVRPTSGGETQYF.

The genes are TRBV20-1 and TRBJ1-2, with D tentatively TRBD1 (6 bases). Trimming shortened V by 0 bases and J by 2 bases, and 10 bases separated the two germline ends. This CDR3 contains 14 residues. Germline CDR1 is DFQATT and CDR2 is SNEGSKA (reference sequence). DNA for the CDR3: TGCAGTGCTAGAGATTGGGACAAGAACTATGGCTACACCTTC. Residues: CSARDWDKNYGYTF.

The chain employs TRBV7-2 and TRBJ1-3, with D unclear. Looked up from germline, CDR1 is SGHTA and CDR2 is FQGNSA. V was trimmed by 5 bases and J by 4 bases, leaving 15 bases between them. This CDR3 has 15 amino acids. CDR3 in amino acids: CASSPPNVRGNTIYF. CDR3 DNA: TGTGCCAGCAGCCCTCCAAACGTTAGGGGAAACACCATATATTTT.

This rearrangement joins TRBV9 to TRBJ2-2, with 7 bases that match TRBD2. J lost 0 bases, V lost 0 bases, and 8 bases had no gene match. The CDR3 totals 18 residues. Germline CDR1 and CDR2: SGDLS and YYNGEE. Here the CDR3 DNA reads TGTGCCAGCAGCGTAGGGGCGGGAGTCAGCCCGAACACCGGGGAGCTGTTTTTT. It encodes CASSVGAGVSPNTGELFF.

The sample holds a few counts of this clonotype. This chain links TRBV12-3 or TRBV12-4 with TRBJ2-7, with TRBD2 matching over 7 bases. CDR3 length: 14 residues. Germline trimming cut 3 bases from V and 3 bases from J; bases unmatched to any gene: 5. In DNA form, the CDR3 reads TGTGCCAGCAGTTTTCTCGGACTAGTCTACGAGCAGTACTTC. Encoded protein: CASSFLGLVYEQYF.

This clonotype was recorded a few times. The chain is built from TRBV5-1 and TRBJ1-3, with D unclear. The CDR3 consists of 16 residues. CDR1 is SGHRS, CDR2 YFSETQ, per germline. V shed 2 bases and J shed 0 bases, with 12 bases lying between them. The DNA of the CDR3 is TGCGCCAGCAGCTTCGGTGTAAGGGACTCTGGAAACACCATATATTTT. This translates into CASSFGVRDSGNTIYF.